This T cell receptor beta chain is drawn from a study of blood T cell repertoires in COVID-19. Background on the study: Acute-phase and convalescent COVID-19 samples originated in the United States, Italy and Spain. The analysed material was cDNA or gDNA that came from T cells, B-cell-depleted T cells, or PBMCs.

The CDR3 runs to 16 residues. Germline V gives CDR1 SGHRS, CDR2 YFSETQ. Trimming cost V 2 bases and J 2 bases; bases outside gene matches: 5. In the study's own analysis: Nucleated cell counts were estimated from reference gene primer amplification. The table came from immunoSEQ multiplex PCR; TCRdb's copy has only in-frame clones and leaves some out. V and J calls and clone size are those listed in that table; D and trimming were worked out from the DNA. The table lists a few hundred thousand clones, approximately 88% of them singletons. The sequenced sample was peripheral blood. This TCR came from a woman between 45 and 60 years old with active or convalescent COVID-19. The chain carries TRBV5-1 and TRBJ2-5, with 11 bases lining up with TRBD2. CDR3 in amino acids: CASSLGTSGKQETQYF. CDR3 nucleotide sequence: TGCGCCAGCAGCTTAGGGACTAGCGGAAAACAAGAGACCCAGTACTTC.